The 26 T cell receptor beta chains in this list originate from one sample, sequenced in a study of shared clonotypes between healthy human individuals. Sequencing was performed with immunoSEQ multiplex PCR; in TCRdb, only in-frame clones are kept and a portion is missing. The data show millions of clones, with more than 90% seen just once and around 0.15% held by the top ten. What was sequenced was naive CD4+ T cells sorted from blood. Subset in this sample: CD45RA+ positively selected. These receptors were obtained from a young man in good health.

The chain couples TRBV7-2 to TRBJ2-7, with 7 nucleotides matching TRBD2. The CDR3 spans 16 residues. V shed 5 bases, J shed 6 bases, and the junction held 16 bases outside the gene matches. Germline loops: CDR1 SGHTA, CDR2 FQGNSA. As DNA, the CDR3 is TGTGCCAGCAGCCCCCCTGCGGGAGTTTCCCCCGCCGAGCAGTACTTC. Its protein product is CASSPPAGVSPAEQYF.

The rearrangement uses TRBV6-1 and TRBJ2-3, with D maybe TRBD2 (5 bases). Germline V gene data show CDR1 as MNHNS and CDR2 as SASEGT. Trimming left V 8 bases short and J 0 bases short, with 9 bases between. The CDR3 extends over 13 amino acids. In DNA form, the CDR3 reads TGTGCCAGCGGGGAGCGGAGCACAGATACGCAGTATTTT. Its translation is CASGERSTDTQYF.

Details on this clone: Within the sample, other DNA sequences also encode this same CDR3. The CDR3 region is CASSYSGGPYEQYF. The CDR3 DNA follows: TGTGCCAGCAGTTACAGCGGGGGCCCCTACGAGCAGTACTTC. V is TRBV6-6 and J is TRBJ2-7; 8 bases fit TRBD2. The V gene end was trimmed by 2 bases and the J gene end by 2 bases; junction bases not matched to a gene: 2. The CDR3 is 14 amino acids. Germline V gives CDR1 MNHNY, CDR2 SVGAGI (reference sequence).

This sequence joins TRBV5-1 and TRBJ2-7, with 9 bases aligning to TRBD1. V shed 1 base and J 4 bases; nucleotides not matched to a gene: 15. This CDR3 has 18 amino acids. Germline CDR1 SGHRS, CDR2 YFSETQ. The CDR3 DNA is TGCGCCAGCAGCTTGACCTCCGGTCCGGGACAGGGTCAGTACGAGCAGTACTTC. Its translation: CASSLTSGPGQGQYEQYF.

CDR3 sequence (DNA): TGCGCCAGCAGTGAAGCGGGAGAATACGAGCAGTACTTC. Its protein is CASSEAGEYEQYF. The rearrangement uses TRBV10-2 and TRBJ2-7, with 8 bases identical to TRBD2. There are 13 residues in the CDR3. Trimming removed 3 bases from V and 4 bases from J; junction bases left unmatched: 2. Germline CDR1 reads WSHSY; CDR2 reads SAAADI.

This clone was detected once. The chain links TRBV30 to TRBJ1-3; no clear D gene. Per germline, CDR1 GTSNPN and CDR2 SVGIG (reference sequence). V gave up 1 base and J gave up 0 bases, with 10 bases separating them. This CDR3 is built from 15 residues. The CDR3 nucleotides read TGTGCCTGGAGTGGTCGTATCCTCTCTGGAAACACCATATATTTT. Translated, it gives CAWSGRILSGNTIYF.

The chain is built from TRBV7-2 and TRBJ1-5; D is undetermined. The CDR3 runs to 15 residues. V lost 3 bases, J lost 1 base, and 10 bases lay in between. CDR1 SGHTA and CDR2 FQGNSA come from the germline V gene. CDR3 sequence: CASSFEFSSNQPQHF. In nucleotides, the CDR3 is TGTGCCAGCAGCTTCGAATTTTCAAGCAATCAGCCCCAGCATTTT.

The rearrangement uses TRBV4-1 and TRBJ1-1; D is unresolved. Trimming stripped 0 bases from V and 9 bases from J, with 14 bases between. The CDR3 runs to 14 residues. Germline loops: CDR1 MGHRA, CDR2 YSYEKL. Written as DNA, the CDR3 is TGCGCCAGCAGCCAAGATCGGGGTGGCAGTCAAGCTTTCTTT. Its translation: CASSQDRGGSQAFF.

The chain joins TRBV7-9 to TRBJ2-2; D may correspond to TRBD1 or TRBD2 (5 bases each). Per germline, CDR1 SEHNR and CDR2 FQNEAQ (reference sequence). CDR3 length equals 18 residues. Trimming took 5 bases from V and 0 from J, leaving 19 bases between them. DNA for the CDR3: TGTGCCAGCAGCCTACCGGGGTCCAGGGCCGCGAACACCGGGGAGCTGTTTTTT. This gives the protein CASSLPGSRAANTGELFF.

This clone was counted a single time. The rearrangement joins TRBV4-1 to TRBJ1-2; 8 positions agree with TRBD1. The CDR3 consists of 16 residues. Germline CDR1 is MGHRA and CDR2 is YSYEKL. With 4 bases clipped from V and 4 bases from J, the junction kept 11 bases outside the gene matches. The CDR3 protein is CASSPLQGATSYGYTF. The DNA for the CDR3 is TGCGCCAGCAGCCCCCTCCAGGGGGCTACAAGCTATGGCTACACCTTC.

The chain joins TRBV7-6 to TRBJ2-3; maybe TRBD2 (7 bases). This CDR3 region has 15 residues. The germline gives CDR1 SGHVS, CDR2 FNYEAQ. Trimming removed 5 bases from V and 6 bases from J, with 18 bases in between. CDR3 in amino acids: CASSIGGGMVDTQYF. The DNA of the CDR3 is TGTGCCAGCAGCATAGGGGGGGGGATGGTCGATACGCAGTATTTT.

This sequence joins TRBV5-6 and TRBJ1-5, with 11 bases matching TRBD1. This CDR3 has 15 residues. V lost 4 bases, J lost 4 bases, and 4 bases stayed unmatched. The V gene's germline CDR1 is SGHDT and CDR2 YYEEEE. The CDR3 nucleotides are TGTGCCAGCAGCCAGGACAGGGGGCTTAATCAGCCCCAGCATTTT. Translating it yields CASSQDRGLNQPQHF.

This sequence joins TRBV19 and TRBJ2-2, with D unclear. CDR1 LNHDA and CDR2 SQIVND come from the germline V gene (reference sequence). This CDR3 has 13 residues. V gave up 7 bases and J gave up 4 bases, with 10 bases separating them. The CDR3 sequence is CASINRPTGELFF. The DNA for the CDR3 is TGTGCCAGTATTAACCGTCCCACCGGGGAGCTGTTTTTT.

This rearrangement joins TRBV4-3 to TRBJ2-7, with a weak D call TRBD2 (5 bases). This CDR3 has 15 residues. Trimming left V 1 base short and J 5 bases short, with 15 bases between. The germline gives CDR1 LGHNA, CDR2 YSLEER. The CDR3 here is CASSQGYGEWNEQYF. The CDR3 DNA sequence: TGCGCCAGCAGCCAAGGTTACGGGGAGTGGAACGAGCAGTACTTC.

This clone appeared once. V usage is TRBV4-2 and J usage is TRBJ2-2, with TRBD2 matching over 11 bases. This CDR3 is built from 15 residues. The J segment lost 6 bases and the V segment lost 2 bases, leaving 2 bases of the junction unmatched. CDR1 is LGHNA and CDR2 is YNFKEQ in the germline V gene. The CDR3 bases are TGTGCCAGCAGCCAACTAGCGGGGGGCGCCGGGGAGCTGTTTTTT. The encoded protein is CASSQLAGGAGELFF.

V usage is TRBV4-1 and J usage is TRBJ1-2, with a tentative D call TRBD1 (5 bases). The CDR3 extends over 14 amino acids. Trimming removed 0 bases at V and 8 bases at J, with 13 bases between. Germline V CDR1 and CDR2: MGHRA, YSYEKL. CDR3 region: CASSQDRGTGGYTF. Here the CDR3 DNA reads TGCGCCAGCAGCCAAGATAGAGGAACAGGAGGCTACACCTTC.

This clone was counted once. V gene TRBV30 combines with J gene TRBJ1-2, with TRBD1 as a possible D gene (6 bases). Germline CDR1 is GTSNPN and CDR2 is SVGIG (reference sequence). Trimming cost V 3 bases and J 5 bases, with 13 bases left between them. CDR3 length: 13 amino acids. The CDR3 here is CAWRGRGEYGYTF. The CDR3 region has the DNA TGTGCCTGGAGGGGAAGGGGGGAATATGGCTACACCTTC.

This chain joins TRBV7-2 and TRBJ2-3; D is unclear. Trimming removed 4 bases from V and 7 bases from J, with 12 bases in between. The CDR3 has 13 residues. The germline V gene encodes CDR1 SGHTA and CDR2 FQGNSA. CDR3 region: CASSSRLGYTQYF. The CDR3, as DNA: TGTGCCAGCAGCTCCAGACTGGGTTATACGCAGTATTTT.

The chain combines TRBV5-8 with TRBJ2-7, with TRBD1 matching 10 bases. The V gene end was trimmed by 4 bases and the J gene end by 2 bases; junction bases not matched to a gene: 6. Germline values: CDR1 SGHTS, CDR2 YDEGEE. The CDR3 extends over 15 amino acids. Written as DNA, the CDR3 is TGTGCCAGCAGCCAGCCGGGACAGGGGCCCTACGAGCAGTACTTC. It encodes CASSQPGQGPYEQYF.

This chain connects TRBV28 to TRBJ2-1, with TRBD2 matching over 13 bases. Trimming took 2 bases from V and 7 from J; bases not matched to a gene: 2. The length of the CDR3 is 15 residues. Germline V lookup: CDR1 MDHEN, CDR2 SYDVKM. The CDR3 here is CASSLILAGGNEQFF. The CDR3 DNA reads TGTGCCAGCAGTTTAATACTAGCGGGGGGGAATGAGCAGTTCTTC.

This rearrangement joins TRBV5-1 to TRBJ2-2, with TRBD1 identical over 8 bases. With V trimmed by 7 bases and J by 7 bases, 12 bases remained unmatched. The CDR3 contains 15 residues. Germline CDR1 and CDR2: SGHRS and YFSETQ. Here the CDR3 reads CASGVSAGGIGELFF. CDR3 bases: TGCGCCAGCGGGGTGAGCGCAGGGGGCATCGGGGAGCTGTTTTTT.

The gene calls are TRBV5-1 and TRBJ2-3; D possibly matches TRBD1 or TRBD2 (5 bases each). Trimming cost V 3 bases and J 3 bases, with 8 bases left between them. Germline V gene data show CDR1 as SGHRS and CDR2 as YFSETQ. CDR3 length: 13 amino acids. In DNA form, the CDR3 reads TGCGCCAGCAGCTGGGGCGGGACAGATACGCAGTATTTT. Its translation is CASSWGGTDTQYF.

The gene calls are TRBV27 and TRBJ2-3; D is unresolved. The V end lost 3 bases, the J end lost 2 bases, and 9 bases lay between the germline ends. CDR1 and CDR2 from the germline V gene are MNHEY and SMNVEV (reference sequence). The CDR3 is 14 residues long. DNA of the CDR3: TGTGCCAGCAGTTTGAGTGCGCCCACAGATACGCAGTATTTT. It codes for CASSLSAPTDTQYF.

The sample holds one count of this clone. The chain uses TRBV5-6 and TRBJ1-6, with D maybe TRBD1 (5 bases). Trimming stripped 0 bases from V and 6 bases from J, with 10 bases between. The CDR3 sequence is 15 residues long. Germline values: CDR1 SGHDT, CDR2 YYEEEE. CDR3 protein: CASSLGRQSNSPLHF. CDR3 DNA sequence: TGTGCCAGCAGCTTGGGTCGACAGTCTAATTCACCCCTCCACTTT.

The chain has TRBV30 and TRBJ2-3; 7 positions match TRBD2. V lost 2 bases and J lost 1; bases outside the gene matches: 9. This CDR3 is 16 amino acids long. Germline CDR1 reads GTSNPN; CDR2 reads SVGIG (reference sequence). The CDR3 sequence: CAWSPTGGSGTDTQYF. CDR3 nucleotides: TGTGCCTGGAGTCCCACCGGCGGGAGCGGCACAGATACGCAGTATTTT.

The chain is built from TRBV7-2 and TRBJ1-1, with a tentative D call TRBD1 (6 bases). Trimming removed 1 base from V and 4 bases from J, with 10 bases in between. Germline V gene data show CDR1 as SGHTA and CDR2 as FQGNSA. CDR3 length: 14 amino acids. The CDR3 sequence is CASSLDRVITEAFF. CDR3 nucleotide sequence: TGTGCCAGCAGCTTAGACAGGGTCATCACTGAAGCTTTCTTT.